This T cell receptor (beta chain) was sequenced in a study of T cells in Graves' hyperthyroidism and ophthalmopathy. Study background: Peripheral blood draws took place at initial diagnosis, ahead of any treatment.

In making diagnoses, clinical symptoms, serum thyroxine and TRAb, thyroid ultrasound and orbital computed tomography were all used. The blood sample predates any ophthalmopathy symptoms, coming from first hyperthyroidism diagnosis. PBMCs came from about 10 ml fresh peripheral blood. Using RNA transcripts as the source, TCR beta CDR3 regions were amplified. RT-PCR in the first round (using the HTBI primer set) targeted the TCR CDR3. Each CDR3 protein is one row after TCRdb ran MiXCR on the multiplex PCR reads. The sample holds nearly 600,000 distinct CDR3 sequences, approximately 15% seen once. This clonotype was observed many times. The CDR3 sequence is 14 residues long. J gave up 2 bases and V 6 bases, and 3 bases lay outside the gene matches. The germline V gene has CDR1 DFQATT and CDR2 SNEGSKA (reference sequence).

This receptor was identified in a woman in her 30s with Graves' hyperthyroidism that later progressed to Graves' ophthalmopathy. Sequenced sample: blood. The rearrangement uses TRBV20-1 and TRBJ2-1, with 11 bases lining up with TRBD2. The CDR3 coding sequence is TGCAGTGCGCAGACTAGCGGGGCCTACAATGAGCAGTTCTTC. Its translation is CSAQTSGAYNEQFF.